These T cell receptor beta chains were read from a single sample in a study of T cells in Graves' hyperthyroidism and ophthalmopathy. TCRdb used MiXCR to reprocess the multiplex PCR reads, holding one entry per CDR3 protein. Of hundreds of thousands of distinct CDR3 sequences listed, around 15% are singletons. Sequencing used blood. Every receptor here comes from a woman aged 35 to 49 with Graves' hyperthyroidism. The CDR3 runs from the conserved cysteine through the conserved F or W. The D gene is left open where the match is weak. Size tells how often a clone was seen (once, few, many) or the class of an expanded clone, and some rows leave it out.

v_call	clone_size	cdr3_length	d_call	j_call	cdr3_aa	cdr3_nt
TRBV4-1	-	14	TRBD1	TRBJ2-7	CASSQTGIIYEQYF	TGCGCCAGCAGCCAGACAGGGATTATCTACGAGCAGTACTTC
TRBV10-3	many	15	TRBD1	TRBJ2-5	CAISAGQGYEETQYF	TGTGCCATCAGTGCGGGACAGGGGTATGAAGAGACCCAGTACTTC
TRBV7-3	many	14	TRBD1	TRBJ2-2	CASSPRQGPGELFF	TGTGCCAGCAGCCCAAGACAGGGCCCCGGGGAGCTGTTTTTT
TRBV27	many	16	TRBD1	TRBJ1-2	CASSYGTGAAVKGYTF	TGTGCCAGCAGTTACGGGACAGGGGCCGCCGTGAAGGGCTACACCTTC
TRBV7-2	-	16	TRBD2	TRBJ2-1	CASSRRAGELYNEQFF	TGTGCCAGCTCCAGGAGGGCGGGAGAGTTATACAATGAGCAGTTCTTC
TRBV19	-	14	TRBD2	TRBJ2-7	CASSSLTSDYEQYF	TGTGCCAGTAGTTCACTTACTAGCGACTACGAGCAGTACTTC
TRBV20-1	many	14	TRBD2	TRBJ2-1	CSAPPGLAFFEQFF	TGCAGTGCACCCCCGGGACTAGCCTTTTTTGAGCAGTTCTTC
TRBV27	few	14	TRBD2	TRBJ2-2	CASTGLAGAGELFF	TGTGCCAGCACCGGACTAGCGGGAGCCGGGGAGCTGTTTTTT
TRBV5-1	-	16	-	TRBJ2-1	CASSLFGSVEEEEQFF	TGCGCCAGCAGCCTTTTCGGTAGCGTGGAGGAAGAGGAGCAGTTCTTC
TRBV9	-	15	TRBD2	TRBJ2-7	CASSVAGTSGYEQHF	TGTGCCAGCAGCGTCGCCGGGACTAGCGGCTACGAGCAGCACTTC
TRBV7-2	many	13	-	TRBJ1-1	CASKLNGGTEAFF	TGTGCCAGCAAGCTAAATGGGGGGACTGAAGCTTTCTTT
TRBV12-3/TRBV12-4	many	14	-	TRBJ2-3	CASSLFVSTDTQYF	TGTGCCAGCAGTTTATTCGTTAGCACAGATACGCAGTATTTT
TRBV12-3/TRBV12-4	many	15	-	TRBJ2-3	CASSPRPPRTDTQYF	TGTGCCAGCAGTCCCAGGCCTCCGAGAACAGATACGCAGTATTTT
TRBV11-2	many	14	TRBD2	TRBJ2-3	CASSRGSVTDTQYF	TGTGCCAGCAGTCGCGGGAGCGTGACAGATACGCAGTATTTT
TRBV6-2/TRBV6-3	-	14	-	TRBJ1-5	CANSYVVSNQPQHF	TGTGCCAACAGTTATGTGGTGAGCAATCAGCCCCAGCATTTT
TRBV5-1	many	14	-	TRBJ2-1	CASGRDGTYNEQFF	TGCGCCAGCGGCCGGGACGGGACCTACAATGAGCAGTTCTTC
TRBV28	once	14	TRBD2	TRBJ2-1	CASTWTSGYNEQFF	TGTGCCAGCACCTGGACTAGCGGCTACAATGAGCAGTTCTTC
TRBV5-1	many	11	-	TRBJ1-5	CASSPRQPQHF	TGCGCCAGCAGCCCGAGACAGCCCCAGCATTTT
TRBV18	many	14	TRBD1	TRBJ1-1	CASSFGTENTEAFF	TGTGCCAGCTCATTTGGGACAGAGAACACTGAAGCTTTCTTT
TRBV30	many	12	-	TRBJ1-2	CAWFRTDYGYTF	TGTGCCTGGTTTCGGACAGACTATGGCTACACCTTC
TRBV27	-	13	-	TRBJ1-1	CASSFGGGGWAFF	TGTGCCAGCAGTTTTGGGGGAGGCGGGTGGGCTTTCTTT
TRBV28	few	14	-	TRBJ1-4	CASSRTALNEKLFF	TGTGCCAGCAGCCGGACAGCTCTTAATGAAAAACTGTTTTTT
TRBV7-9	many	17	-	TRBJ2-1	CASSNHELVGFGNEQFF	TGTGCCAGCAGCAACCACGAACTAGTGGGTTTTGGCAATGAGCAGTTCTTC
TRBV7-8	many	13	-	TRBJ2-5	CASSRTRGETQYF	TGTGCCAGCAGCCGGACTCGGGGAGAGACCCAGTACTTC
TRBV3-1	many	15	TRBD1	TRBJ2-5	CASSQGTGGGETQYF	TGTGCCAGCAGCCAAGGGACAGGGGGCGGGGAGACCCAGTACTTC
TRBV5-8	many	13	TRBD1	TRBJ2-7	CASSWTGSHEQYF	TGTGCCAGCAGCTGGACAGGGTCCCACGAGCAGTACTTC
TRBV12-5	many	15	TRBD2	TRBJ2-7	CASGLGLAGFYEQYF	TGTGCTAGTGGTTTGGGACTAGCGGGATTCTACGAGCAGTACTTC
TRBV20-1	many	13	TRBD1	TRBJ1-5	CSAGTGGNQPQHF	TGCAGTGCCGGGACAGGGGGCAATCAGCCCCAGCATTTT
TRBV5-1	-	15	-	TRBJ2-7	CASSSVTGYAYEQYF	TGCGCCAGCAGCTCCGTGACAGGCTATGCCTACGAGCAGTACTTC
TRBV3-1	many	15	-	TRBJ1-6	CASSSSLAWDSPLHF	TGTGCCAGCAGCTCCTCTCTGGCGTGGGATTCACCCCTCCACTTT
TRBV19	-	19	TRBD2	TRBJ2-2	CASSVLRILGTSTTGELFF	TGTGCCAGTAGTGTATTACGGATTTTAGGGACTAGCACCACCGGGGAGCTGTTTTTT
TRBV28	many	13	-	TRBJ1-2	CASSFRGGYGYTF	TGTGCCAGCAGTTTTCGGGGTGGCTATGGCTACACCTTC
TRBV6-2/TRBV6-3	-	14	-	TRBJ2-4	CASSYGGAGNIQYF	TGTGCCAGCAGTTACGGGGGCGCGGGAAACATTCAGTACTTC
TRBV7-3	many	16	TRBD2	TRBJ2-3	CASSTGTSGRADTQYF	TGTGCCAGCAGCACCGGGACTAGCGGGAGGGCAGATACGCAGTATTTT
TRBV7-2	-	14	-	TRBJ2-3	CASSLVSAADTQYF	TGTGCCAGCAGCTTAGTATCGGCAGCAGATACGCAGTATTTT
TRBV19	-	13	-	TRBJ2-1	CASSIYRENEQFF	TGTGCCAGTAGTATATATAGGGAAAATGAGCAGTTCTTC
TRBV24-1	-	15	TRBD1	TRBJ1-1	CTTSDPRQGNTEAFF	TGTACCACCAGTGATCCGCGACAGGGTAACACTGAAGCTTTCTTT
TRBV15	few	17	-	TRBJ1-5	CATSRVPGQYSNQPQHF	TGTGCCACCAGCAGAGTCCCTGGGCAATATAGCAATCAGCCCCAGCATTTT
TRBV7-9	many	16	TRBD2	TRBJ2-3	CASSLDAGGSTDTQYF	TGTGCCAGCAGCTTAGATGCGGGAGGTAGCACAGATACGCAGTATTTT
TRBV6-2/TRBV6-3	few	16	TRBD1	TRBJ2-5	CASSGHRDRVQETQYF	TGTGCCAGCAGTGGACACCGGGACAGGGTTCAAGAGACCCAGTACTTC
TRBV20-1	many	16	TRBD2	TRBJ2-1	CSAAYHFGLAGGLGFF	TGCAGTGCCGCATACCATTTCGGACTAGCGGGAGGTTTGGGGTTCTTC
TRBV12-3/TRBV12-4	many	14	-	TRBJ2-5	CASSFTNGRETQYF	TGTGCCAGCAGTTTTACAAACGGGAGAGAGACCCAGTACTTC
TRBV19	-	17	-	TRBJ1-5	CASSQLPGSYPNQPQHF	TGTGCCAGTAGCCAGCTGCCCGGTTCCTACCCCAATCAGCCCCAGCATTTT
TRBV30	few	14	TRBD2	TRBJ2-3	CAWTRLAGEDTQYF	TGTGCCTGGACCCGACTAGCGGGAGAAGATACGCAGTATTTT
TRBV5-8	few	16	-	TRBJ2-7	CASSLATGHTSYEQYF	TGTGCCAGCAGCTTGGCAACGGGTCACACCTCCTACGAGCAGTACTTC
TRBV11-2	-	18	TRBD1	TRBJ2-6	CASSLVDRFYYGANVLTF	TGTGCCAGCAGCTTAGTGGACAGGTTTTATTATGGGGCCAACGTCCTGACTTTC
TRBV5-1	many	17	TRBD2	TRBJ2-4	CASSSGTSGNVGNIQYF	TGCGCCAGCAGCTCTGGGACTAGCGGAAACGTCGGAAACATTCAGTACTTC
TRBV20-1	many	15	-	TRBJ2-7	CSARDGGRGSYEQYF	TGCAGTGCTAGAGATGGGGGGAGGGGGTCCTACGAGCAGTACTTC
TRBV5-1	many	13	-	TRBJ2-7	CASSTGPGYEQYF	TGCGCCAGCAGCACTGGACCGGGCTACGAGCAGTACTTC
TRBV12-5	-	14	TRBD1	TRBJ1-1	CASGLGQGSTEAFF	TGTGCTAGTGGTTTAGGACAGGGAAGTACTGAAGCTTTCTTT
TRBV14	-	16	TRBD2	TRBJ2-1	CASSQVVSGSVDEQFF	TGTGCCAGCAGCCAAGTTGTTAGCGGGAGTGTAGATGAGCAGTTCTTC
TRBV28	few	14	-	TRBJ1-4	CASSLYGANEKLFF	TGTGCCAGCAGTTTATATGGAGCTAATGAAAAACTGTTTTTT
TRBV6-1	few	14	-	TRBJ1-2	CASSSGGATYGYTF	TGTGCCAGCAGCTCCGGGGGGGCTACGTATGGCTACACCTTC
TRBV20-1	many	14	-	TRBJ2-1	CSAGGLRSYNEQFF	TGCAGTGCAGGGGGGCTAAGGTCCTACAATGAGCAGTTCTTC
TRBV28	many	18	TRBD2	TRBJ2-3	CASSVIAGTSGSADTQYF	TGTGCCAGCAGTGTAATAGCCGGGACTAGCGGGAGTGCAGATACGCAGTATTTT